The T cell receptor beta chain described here comes from a study of T cell changes during pregnancy in multiple sclerosis. Data came from immunoSEQ multiplex PCR; TCRdb stores just in-frame clones and leaves some out. The repertoire holds over 65,000 clones, with roughly 92% as singletons. This clone was counted only a few times. The CDR3 length is 13 residues. The V end was cut by 5 bases, the J end by 1 base, with 8 bases between. Germline assignment: CDR1 LNHNV and CDR2 YYDKDF (reference sequence). This material consisted of peripheral blood, taken in the first trimester of pregnancy. This TCR was sampled from a female donor with multiple sclerosis, enrolled in a pregnancy study. The gene calls are TRBV15 and TRBJ1-1, with D perhaps TRBD1 (5 bases). DNA for the CDR3: TGTGCCACCAGCTTGGGGGGGAACACTGAAGCTTTCTTT. As protein: CATSLGGNTEAFF.